Following are 11 T cell receptor beta chains from one sample sequenced in a study of identical twins. TCRdb recomputed calls from the 5' RACE reads with MiXCR, one row per CDR3 protein. The sample has 1,800,000 or so distinct CDR3 sequences, 32% seen once; the top ten hold less than 0.35%. The sequencing input was cord blood. The receptor set was obtained from a newborn girl in good health.

The sample holds many counts of this clonotype. V is TRBV7-9 and J is TRBJ1-2, with D uncertain. V lost 4 bases and J lost 9, with 9 bases in between. CDR1 SEHNR and CDR2 FQNEAQ come from the germline V gene (reference sequence). This CDR3 is 11 amino acids long. CDR3 sequence: CASSSSDSYTF. DNA for the CDR3: TGTGCCAGCAGCTCTAGCGATAGCTACACCTTC.

This clonotype occurred a few times. The genes are TRBV7-2 and TRBJ1-1; TRBD1 might be the D (5 bases). The CDR3 is 15 amino acids. Trimming shortened V by 5 bases and J by 2 bases, and 15 bases separated the two germline ends. Germline CDR1 reads SGHTA; CDR2 reads FQGNSA. The CDR3 region is CASSRLGARNTEAFF. CDR3 DNA sequence: TGTGCCAGCAGCCGTCTCGGGGCCCGTAACACTGAAGCTTTCTTT.

The gene calls are TRBV12-3 or TRBV12-4 and TRBJ2-6; 7 bases line up with TRBD1. CDR3 size: 16 residues. The J segment lost 0 bases and the V segment lost 6 bases, leaving 5 bases of the junction unmatched. CDR3 bases: TGTGCCAGCAGACCGGGACAGTACTCTGGGGCCAACGTCCTGACTTTC. This codes for CASRPGQYSGANVLTF.

This clonotype was recorded a few times. The chain has TRBV29-1 and TRBJ1-5; tentatively, D is TRBD1 (5 bases). Trimming cost V 2 bases and J 3 bases, with 8 bases left between them. Germline V gives CDR1 SQVTM, CDR2 ANQGSEA. This CDR3 has 13 amino acids. The CDR3 sequence: CSVEWGSNQPQHF. Written as DNA, the CDR3 is TGCAGCGTTGAATGGGGGTCCAATCAGCCCCAGCATTTT. Looking up the rest from reference TRBV29-1 and TRBJ1-5 gives the full variable domain: SAVISQKPSRDICQRGTSLTIQCQVDSQVTMMFWYRQQPGQSLTLIATANQGSEATYESGFVIDKFPISRPNLTFSTLTVSNMSPEDSSIYLCSVEWGSNQPQHFGDGTRLSIL.

V and J are TRBV2 and TRBJ2-7; 8 bases line up with TRBD1. J lost 0 bases, V lost 10 bases, and 5 bases had no gene match. The CDR3 runs 13 residues. Per germline, CDR1 SNHLY and CDR2 FYNNEI. The CDR3 nucleotides are TGTGCCATCAGACAGGGGCTCTCCTACGAGCAGTACTTC. This translates into CAIRQGLSYEQYF.

The chain combines TRBV4-1 with TRBJ2-7; tentatively, D is TRBD1 or TRBD2 (6 bases each). CDR1 MGHRA and CDR2 YSYEKL come from the germline V gene. The CDR3 spans 15 residues. V gave up 4 bases and J gave up 1 base, with 14 bases separating them. In DNA, the CDR3 is TGCGCCAGCAGCCCGTCGCGGGACACATCCTACGAGCAGTACTTC. Residues: CASSPSRDTSYEQYF.

This clonotype showed up just a few times. The genes are TRBV9 and TRBJ2-3; a possible D gene is TRBD2 (6 bases). Between the trimmed V and J ends, which lost 2 bases and 3 bases, there was a span of 10 bases. Looked up from germline, CDR1 is SGDLS and CDR2 is YYNGEE. This CDR3 has 14 amino acids. In nucleotides, the CDR3 is TGTGCCAGCAGCGTTCCGGGGGTAACAGATACGCAGTATTTT. This gives the protein CASSVPGVTDTQYF.

The chain has TRBV6-1 and TRBJ1-2, with D perhaps TRBD1 (6 bases). Germline CDR1 MNHNS, CDR2 SASEGT. V dropped 4 bases and J dropped 7 bases, with 13 bases sitting between them. The CDR3 extends over 13 amino acids. CDR3 nucleotides: TGTGCCAGCAGTGTCCAGGGGCTTGGTGGCTACACCTTC. It specifies CASSVQGLGGYTF.

For this clonotype: Since a much larger clone is just one base distant, this may be a read error. The V and J genes are TRBV20-1 and TRBJ2-3; no clear D gene. Germline V gene lookup returns CDR1 DFQATT and CDR2 SNEGSKA (reference sequence). This CDR3 is built from 11 residues. The ends were cut back, 0 bases at V and 6 bases at J, with 4 bases in the middle. The CDR3 nucleotides read TGCAGTGCTAGAGATATGGATACGCAGTATTTT. Translation: CSARDMDTQYF.

This chain uses TRBV7-9 with TRBJ2-3; 9 bases are shared with TRBD1. The V gene end was trimmed by 3 bases and the J gene end by 5 bases; junction bases not matched to a gene: 9. The CDR3 is 16 residues long. From germline, CDR1 is SEHNR and CDR2 FQNEAQ (reference sequence). CDR3 nucleotide sequence: TGTGCCAGCAGCTTTGGTACCGGGACAGGGCGAGATACGCAGTATTTT. Its translation is CASSFGTGTGRDTQYF.

The chain couples TRBV25-1 to TRBJ1-1; no clear D. V lost 1 base, J lost 4 bases, and 10 bases lay in between. Germline-derived CDR1 and CDR2 are MGHDK and SYGVNS. The CDR3 extends over 14 amino acids. Here the CDR3 DNA reads TGTGCCAGCAGTGAATCTTTGAGGGTCACTGAAGCTTTCTTT. Its translation: CASSESLRVTEAFF.